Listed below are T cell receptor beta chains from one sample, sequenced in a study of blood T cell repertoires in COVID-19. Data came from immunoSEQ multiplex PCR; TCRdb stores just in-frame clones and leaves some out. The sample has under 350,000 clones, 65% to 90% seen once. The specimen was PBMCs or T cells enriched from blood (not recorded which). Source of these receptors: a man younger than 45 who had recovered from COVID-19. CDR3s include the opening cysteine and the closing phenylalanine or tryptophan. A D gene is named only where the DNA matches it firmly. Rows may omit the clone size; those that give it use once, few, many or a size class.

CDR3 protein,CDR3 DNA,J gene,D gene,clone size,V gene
CASSHVSGSSYEQYF,TGCGCCAGCAGCCACGTTAGCGGGAGCTCCTACGAGCAGTACTTC,TRBJ2-7,TRBD2,.,TRBV4-1
CASTRIPPSGRNNEQFF,TGTGCCAGCACCCGAATCCCTCCTAGCGGGAGGAATAATGAGCAGTTCTTC,TRBJ2-1,TRBD2,.,TRBV7-9
CASSRGPRTEAFF,TGTGCCAGTAGCAGGGGACCAAGGACTGAAGCTTTCTTT,TRBJ1-1,.,.,TRBV19
CASSPSGGFEQYF,TGTGCCAGCAGCCCCTCAGGGGGCTTCGAGCAGTACTTC,TRBJ2-7,TRBD1,few,TRBV11-3
CASSAGGQPQHF,TGTGCCAGTAGTGCCGGGGGGCAGCCCCAGCATTTT,TRBJ1-5,.,.,TRBV19
CASRGWFQETQYF,TGTGCCAGCCGGGGTTGGTTCCAAGAGACCCAGTACTTC,TRBJ2-5,.,.,TRBV11-1
CASMRLASSTDTQYF,TGTGCCAGCATGAGGCTGGCCTCTAGCACAGATACGCAGTATTTT,TRBJ2-3,.,.,TRBV21-1
CASSRLRDEKLFF,TGCGCCAGCAGCCGATTGAGAGATGAAAAACTGTTTTTT,TRBJ1-4,.,few,TRBV4-1
CASSQQGYSNQPQHF,TGTGCCAGCAGTCAACAGGGTTATAGCAATCAGCCCCAGCATTTT,TRBJ1-5,.,once,TRBV28
CASSPWGENTGELFF,TGTGCCAGCAGCCCATGGGGCGAGAACACCGGGGAGCTGTTTTTT,TRBJ2-2,.,.,TRBV3-1/TRBV3-2
CASSPNRGRAPTEAFF,TGTGCCAGCTCACCGAACAGGGGACGGGCGCCCACTGAAGCTTTCTTT,TRBJ1-1,TRBD1,.,TRBV18
CASSLGTARGQPQHF,TGTGCCAGCAGCTTGGGGACAGCAAGGGGGCAGCCCCAGCATTTT,TRBJ1-5,.,.,TRBV5-6
CASSSMNTEAFF,TGCGCCAGCAGTTCAATGAACACTGAAGCTTTCTTT,TRBJ1-1,.,.,TRBV10-2